These T cell receptor beta chains were read from a single sample in a study of Graves' ophthalmopathy and Graves' hyperthyroidism. TCRdb called the multiplex PCR reads again in MiXCR, with one record for every CDR3 protein. This sample carries about 480,000 distinct CDR3 sequences, approximately 15% of them seen once, and the ten largest clones take about 10%. The sequenced sample was blood. The receptors stem from a woman under 40 with Graves' ophthalmopathy. Both conserved end residues are part of each CDR3. D genes are given only for firm matches. Size values are once, few and many counts, or a class for expanded clones, and some rows have none.

CASSLDGPYEQYF	TGTGCCAGCAGTTTAGACGGACCCTACGAGCAGTACTTC	TRBV3-1	TRBJ2-7	-	many
CASSFHSGTGEPYEQYF	TGTGCCAGCAGTTTCCATAGTGGGACAGGAGAACCTTACGAGCAGTACTTC	TRBV12-3/TRBV12-4	TRBJ2-7	TRBD1	-
CAWIPRESRETQYF	TGTGCCTGGATACCCAGGGAATCTCGGGAGACCCAGTACTTC	TRBV30	TRBJ2-5	-	many
CASSWATLQETQYF	TGTGCCAGCAGTTGGGCTACTCTGCAGGAGACCCAGTACTTC	TRBV2	TRBJ2-5	-	many
CASRKNRQENQPQHF	TGTGCCAGTAGGAAGAACCGACAGGAGAATCAGCCCCAGCATTTT	TRBV19	TRBJ1-5	-	-
CSASTFSPVYEQYF	TGCAGTGCTAGCACGTTTTCCCCAGTCTACGAGCAGTACTTC	TRBV20-1	TRBJ2-7	-	many
CAWTQDRDYGYTF	TGTGCCTGGACCCAGGACAGGGACTATGGCTACACCTTC	TRBV30	TRBJ1-2	TRBD1	many
CASSSSGTDETQYF	TGTGCCAGCAGCAGTAGCGGGACGGATGAGACCCAGTACTTC	TRBV12-3/TRBV12-4	TRBJ2-5	TRBD2	many
CASSHLAGVAETQYF	TGCGCCAGCAGCCACTTAGCGGGAGTGGCTGAGACCCAGTACTTC	TRBV4-1	TRBJ2-5	TRBD2	many
CASGDPSGRALGELFF	TGTGCCAGCGGGGATCCGAGCGGGAGGGCTCTCGGGGAGCTGTTTTTT	TRBV6-2/TRBV6-3	TRBJ2-2	TRBD2	many
CASSPGTGWYEQYF	TGTGCCAGCAGTCCCGGGACAGGGTGGTACGAGCAGTACTTC	TRBV11-2	TRBJ2-7	TRBD1	many
CASGMTGLRGDSPLHF	TGTGCTAGTGGTATGACGGGACTCCGCGGGGATTCACCCCTCCACTTT	TRBV12-5	TRBJ1-6	-	many
CASRKTSGSSYEQYF	TGTGCCAGCAGGAAGACTAGCGGGTCCTCCTACGAGCAGTACTTC	TRBV11-2	TRBJ2-7	TRBD2	many
CSVDGVGRGEQYF	TGCAGCGTCGATGGGGTTGGTCGGGGCGAGCAGTACTTC	TRBV29-1	TRBJ2-7	-	many
CASSPVGNTQYF	TGTGCCAGCAGTCCCGTAGGCAATACGCAGTATTTT	TRBV7-3	TRBJ2-3	-	-
CALGGYTF	TGTGCGCTGGGGGGCTACACCTTC	TRBV6-1	TRBJ1-2	-	many
CSARDLRDTGRGYTF	TGCAGTGCTAGAGACCTCCGGGACACCGGGCGAGGCTACACCTTC	TRBV20-1	TRBJ1-2	-	many
CASSPGWRTNTEAFF	TGTGCCAGCAGCCCGGGGTGGCGCACCAACACTGAAGCTTTCTTT	TRBV28	TRBJ1-1	-	-
CASSEVAGSVGQPQHF	TGTGCCAGCAGTGAAGTAGCAGGATCGGTCGGCCAGCCCCAGCATTTT	TRBV6-1	TRBJ1-5	-	many
CASSKTGGVTEAFF	TGTGCCAGCAGCAAAACAGGGGGGGTCACTGAAGCTTTCTTT	TRBV12-3/TRBV12-4	TRBJ1-1	TRBD1	many
CASSYNTRLGYEQYF	TGTGCCAGCAGTTATAACACACGCCTGGGCTACGAGCAGTACTTC	TRBV6-5	TRBJ2-7	-	many
CASSLADLYEAFF	TGTGCCAGCAGTTTAGCGGATCTCTATGAAGCTTTCTTT	TRBV12-3/TRBV12-4	TRBJ1-1	-	-
CASSLGAVEQYF	TGTGCCAGCAGCTTGGGGGCCGTCGAGCAGTACTTC	TRBV5-4	TRBJ2-7	-	-
CSVATGPEAFF	TGCAGCGTCGCGACAGGACCAGAAGCTTTCTTT	TRBV29-1	TRBJ1-1	-	many
CASSPYPGTPSSEQYF	TGTGCCAGCAGTCCCTATCCCGGGACCCCATCGAGCGAGCAGTACTTC	TRBV28	TRBJ2-7	-	-
CASSLFGLASAKNIQYF	TGTGCCAGCAGTTTATTTGGACTAGCGTCTGCCAAAAACATTCAGTACTTC	TRBV28	TRBJ2-4	TRBD2	many
CASKSPRQFSGNTIYF	TGTGCCAGCAAGTCCCCGAGACAGTTCTCTGGAAACACCATATATTTT	TRBV6-1	TRBJ1-3	-	-
CASSFTGTGDSPLHF	TGTGCCAGCTCCTTCACCGGGACAGGGGATTCACCCCTCCACTTT	TRBV2	TRBJ1-6	TRBD1	many
CASSQLGLAGVYEQYF	TGTGCCAGCAGCCAGCTGGGACTAGCGGGAGTCTACGAGCAGTACTTC	TRBV14	TRBJ2-7	TRBD2	few
CASSFPRGNYGYTF	TGTGCCAGCAGCTTCCCCAGGGGTAACTATGGCTACACCTTC	TRBV7-2	TRBJ1-2	-	many
CASSPTTGYEQYF	TGCGCCAGCAGCCCTACGACAGGCTACGAGCAGTACTTC	TRBV5-1	TRBJ2-7	-	-
CSASGGAKNIQYF	TGCAGTGCTAGCGGGGGGGCCAAAAACATTCAGTACTTC	TRBV20-1	TRBJ2-4	TRBD2	-
CASSLHGVNSPLHF	TGTGCCAGCAGTTTACATGGTGTTAATTCACCCCTCCACTTT	TRBV27	TRBJ1-6	-	many
CASSDSQVLYEQYF	TGTGCCAGCAGTGATTCACAGGTTCTCTACGAGCAGTACTTC	TRBV2	TRBJ2-7	-	many
CASSHAGANTEAFF	TGTGCCAGCAGCCACGCAGGGGCGAACACTGAAGCTTTCTTT	TRBV3-1	TRBJ1-1	-	many
CASRTGGGYEQYF	TGTGCCAGCAGGACAGGGGGCGGGTACGAGCAGTACTTC	TRBV28	TRBJ2-7	TRBD1	many
CASTYGAPVEQYF	TGCGCCAGCACTTACGGGGCCCCTGTCGAGCAGTACTTC	TRBV10-2	TRBJ2-7	-	few
CASSGQGGIYEQYF	TGTGCCAGCAGTGGACAGGGGGGGATCTACGAGCAGTACTTC	TRBV6-1	TRBJ2-7	TRBD1	many
CASSFGGRGTEAFF	TGTGCCAGCAGTTTCGGGGGGCGCGGTACTGAAGCTTTCTTT	TRBV27	TRBJ1-1	-	many
CASSQVRANYGYTF	TGTGCCAGCAGCCAGGTTCGAGCTAACTATGGCTACACCTTC	TRBV27	TRBJ1-2	-	many
CASSLMAGTSWEQYF	TGTGCCAGCAGCTTAATGGCGGGCACGTCGTGGGAGCAGTACTTC	TRBV7-8	TRBJ2-7	-	few
CASSPQPGGTDTQYF	TGTGCCAGCAGTCCCCAACCAGGGGGCACAGATACGCAGTATTTT	TRBV6-1	TRBJ2-3	-	many
CASSPADVSGNTIYF	TGTGCCAGCTCACCCGCGGACGTCTCTGGAAACACCATATATTTT	TRBV18	TRBJ1-3	-	few
CASSWTGNYYTF	TGTGCCAGCAGCTGGACAGGGAATTACTACACCTTC	TRBV7-2	TRBJ1-2	TRBD1	many
CAISESGSDSPTETQYF	TGTGCCATCAGTGAGTCAGGGTCAGATTCTCCCACAGAGACCCAGTACTTC	TRBV10-3	TRBJ2-5	-	many
CSARGRPLRSNQPQHF	TGCAGTGCTAGGGGCAGGCCCCTTCGGAGCAATCAGCCCCAGCATTTT	TRBV20-1	TRBJ1-5	-	many
CAIRNRVGETQYF	TGTGCCATCAGAAACAGGGTCGGTGAGACCCAGTACTTC	TRBV10-3	TRBJ2-5	-	many
CASSHSREAETQYF	TGTGCCAGCAGCCATTCTCGGGAAGCAGAGACCCAGTACTTC	TRBV11-1	TRBJ2-5	-	-
CASSPPVAQETQYF	TGTGCCAGCTCACCACCCGTCGCCCAAGAGACCCAGTACTTC	TRBV18	TRBJ2-5	-	many
CASSQVTAEQETQYF	TGCGCCAGCAGCCAAGTTACTGCAGAACAAGAGACCCAGTACTTC	TRBV4-1	TRBJ2-5	-	few
CASRVRGALNTEAFF	TGTGCCAGCAGGGTCCGGGGAGCCTTGAACACTGAAGCTTTCTTT	TRBV12-3/TRBV12-4	TRBJ1-1	-	many
CASSLRQAYEQYF	TGTGCCAGCAGCTTACGCCAGGCCTACGAGCAGTACTTC	TRBV13	TRBJ2-7	-	-
CASSPGGQGYEAFF	TGCGCCAGCAGCCCGGGCGGACAGGGGTATGAAGCTTTCTTT	TRBV5-1	TRBJ1-1	TRBD1	many
CASSTGTSVYEQYF	TGTGCCAGCAGCACAGGGACTAGCGTGTACGAGCAGTACTTC	TRBV13	TRBJ2-7	TRBD2	many
CASSQIYRGEAFF	TGTGCCAGCAGCCAAATCTACAGGGGTGAAGCTTTCTTT	TRBV28	TRBJ1-1	TRBD1	many
CASSRPGDSSYEQYF	TGTGCCAGCAGCAGACCCGGAGACAGTTCCTACGAGCAGTACTTC	TRBV6-2/TRBV6-3	TRBJ2-7	-	many
CASLGERKQYF	TGTGCCAGCTTGGGGGAGCGGAAGCAGTACTTC	TRBV28	TRBJ2-7	-	many
CASSVGQSYNSPLHF	TGTGCCAGCAGCGTAGGGCAATCCTATAATTCACCCCTCCACTTT	TRBV9	TRBJ1-6	-	many
CASSDGQGYGYTF	TGTGCCAGCAGTGACGGACAGGGATATGGCTACACCTTC	TRBV6-4	TRBJ1-2	TRBD1	many
CSVWDRQETQYF	TGCAGCGTTTGGGACAGACAAGAGACCCAGTACTTC	TRBV29-1	TRBJ2-5	TRBD1	-